The rows below give T cell receptor beta chains drawn from one sample of a study of T-cell reconstitution after alpha-beta-depleted transplantation in children. TCRdb reprocessed the PCR reads with MiXCR, giving one entry per CDR3 protein. The sample includes some 490,000 distinct CDR3 sequences, approximately 12% of them seen just once. The source was PBMCs from the stem cell graft donor, collected from the stem cell graft. These receptors were obtained from a human donor who donated a stem cell graft to a child with combined immunodeficiency. Each CDR3 is given with its conserved first and last residue. D genes are given only for firm matches. A clone size is listed for some rows: how often the clone was seen (once, few, many), or a class if it is expanded.

TRBD2	TRBJ2-5	few	TRBV12-3/TRBV12-4	CASGGGQETQYF	TGTGCCAGCGGGGGGGGCCAAGAGACCCAGTACTTC
NA	TRBJ1-1	NA	TRBV5-5	CASSLDTGNTEAFF	TGTGCCAGCAGCTTGGACACGGGGAACACTGAAGCTTTCTTT
TRBD1	TRBJ2-4	few	TRBV6-5	CASSQGDLGAYIQYF	TGTGCCAGCAGCCAGGGGGATTTGGGGGCGTACATTCAGTACTTC
TRBD1	TRBJ2-1	many	TRBV24-1	CATSDPARDRGREQFF	TGTGCCACCAGTGATCCGGCGCGGGACAGGGGGCGTGAGCAGTTCTTC
NA	TRBJ1-6	many	TRBV6-5	CASSYSWGNSPLHF	TGTGCCAGCAGTTACTCGTGGGGCAATTCACCCCTCCACTTT
NA	TRBJ2-1	NA	TRBV20-1	CSAERGDEQFF	TGCAGTGCAGAGAGAGGTGATGAGCAGTTCTTC
NA	TRBJ1-5	few	TRBV7-2	CASSLSHNSNQPQHF	TGTGCCAGCAGCTTGTCCCACAATAGCAATCAGCCCCAGCATTTT
TRBD1	TRBJ1-2	NA	TRBV12-3/TRBV12-4	CASSLISGTGLGAF	TGTGCCAGCAGTTTGATCTCCGGGACAGGGCTTGGGGCCTTC
TRBD1	TRBJ1-1	few	TRBV5-8	CASTSTGRAFF	TGTGCCAGCACCTCGACAGGGAGAGCTTTCTTT
NA	TRBJ1-2	NA	TRBV5-1	CASSSNTGPGDYGYTF	TGCGCCAGCAGCTCGAATACAGGGCCTGGTGACTATGGCTACACCTTC
NA	TRBJ2-7	NA	TRBV20-1	CSAYDSRSAYEQYF	TGCAGTGCCTACGACAGTAGATCGGCCTACGAGCAGTACTTC
TRBD2	TRBJ2-3	many	TRBV5-1	CASSLYPSGSTDTQYF	TGCGCCAGCAGCTTGTATCCTAGCGGTAGCACAGATACGCAGTATTTT
TRBD2	TRBJ2-2	NA	TRBV7-9	CAIPGTSGNRNTGELFF	TGTGCCATCCCGGGGACTAGCGGAAATCGAAACACCGGGGAGCTGTTTTTT
NA	TRBJ1-2	few	TRBV5-1	CASSVKDPLNYGYTF	TGCGCCAGCAGTGTAAAGGACCCGCTTAACTATGGCTACACCTTC
TRBD1	TRBJ2-5	few	TRBV7-9	CASSVLPQGIGETQYF	TGTGCCAGCAGCGTCCTACCACAGGGGATTGGAGAGACCCAGTACTTC
TRBD1	TRBJ1-2	NA	TRBV11-1	CASSLGVMGTGFRKGYTF	TGTGCCAGCAGCTTAGGCGTCATGGGGACAGGGTTTCGGAAAGGCTACACCTTC
TRBD1	TRBJ2-5	NA	TRBV6-1	CASSRPGTGHSQYF	TGTGCCAGCAGTCGACCCGGGACAGGCCATTCCCAGTACTTC
TRBD2	TRBJ2-5	NA	TRBV7-2	CASSLSSGGAGTQYF	TGTGCCAGCAGCTTATCTAGCGGGGGGGCCGGTACCCAGTACTTC
NA	TRBJ2-2	few	TRBV12-3/TRBV12-4	CASSLSTPGYIGELFF	TGTGCCAGCAGTTTATCGACTCCAGGGTATATCGGGGAGCTGTTTTTT
NA	TRBJ2-3	few	TRBV27	CASSHTGFRITDTQYF	TGTGCCAGCAGTCACACAGGGTTTCGGATCACAGATACGCAGTATTTT
TRBD2	TRBJ2-7	few	TRBV6-1	CASGTRSSGSDEQYF	TGTGCCAGCGGGACCCGGTCTAGCGGGAGCGACGAGCAGTACTTC
NA	TRBJ2-5	NA	TRBV13	CASSSGWQEETQYF	TGTGCCAGCAGCTCGGGCTGGCAAGAAGAGACCCAGTACTTC
TRBD2	TRBJ2-3	many	TRBV6-2/TRBV6-3	CASSYGFKRGGTDTQYF	TGTGCCAGCAGTTACGGGTTTAAGCGGGGGGGCACAGATACGCAGTATTTT
NA	TRBJ2-3	NA	TRBV11-2	CASSLVLAPDTQYF	TGTGCCAGCAGCTTAGTGTTAGCCCCAGATACGCAGTATTTT
TRBD2	TRBJ2-2	NA	TRBV3-1	CASSQTSGTNTGELFF	TGTGCCAGCAGCCAAACTAGCGGGACAAACACCGGGGAGCTGTTTTTT
NA	TRBJ1-5	few	TRBV4-3	CASSQDREVQPQHF	TGCGCCAGCAGCCAAGACAGGGAGGTACAGCCCCAGCATTTT
NA	TRBJ2-2	many	TRBV5-1	CASSLAYKGELFF	TGCGCCAGCAGCTTGGCCTATAAAGGGGAGCTGTTTTTT
TRBD2	TRBJ2-1	many	TRBV29-1	CSVEDLTSGYINEQFF	TGCAGCGTTGAAGATTTAACTAGCGGCTACATCAATGAGCAGTTCTTC
TRBD2	TRBJ2-7	NA	TRBV4-3	CASSLASGCYEQYF	TGCGCCAGCAGCCTTGCTAGCGGATGCTACGAGCAGTACTTC
NA	TRBJ2-5	many	TRBV21-1	CASSKSSQGAGETQYF	TGTGCCAGCAGCAAAAGTTCTCAGGGGGCTGGAGAGACCCAGTACTTC
NA	TRBJ1-1	many	TRBV9	CASSVGAGSGTEAFF	TGTGCCAGCAGCGTAGGGGCAGGGAGTGGGACTGAAGCTTTCTTT
NA	TRBJ2-3	few	TRBV2	CAIISKGTDTQYF	TGTGCCATCATATCGAAGGGCACAGATACGCAGTATTTT
TRBD1	TRBJ2-3	few	TRBV5-1	CASSRTGGEGLYTQYF	TGCGCCAGCAGCCGTACAGGGGGCGAGGGTTTATATACGCAGTATTTT
TRBD2	TRBJ2-2	NA	TRBV6-1	CASRGLAGGLSNTGELFF	TGTGCCAGCAGGGGACTAGCGGGAGGACTCTCGAACACCGGGGAGCTGTTTTTT
TRBD1	TRBJ2-1	few	TRBV20-1	CSDLDRGLNNEQFF	TGCAGTGATTTAGACAGGGGCCTAAACAATGAGCAGTTCTTC
NA	TRBJ2-7	NA	TRBV6-1	CASSKQDTSYEQYF	TGTGCCAGCAGTAAGCAGGACACCTCCTACGAGCAGTACTTC
NA	TRBJ2-1	few	TRBV4-3	CASSQWSYSYNEQFF	TGCGCCAGCAGTCAATGGAGTTATTCCTACAATGAGCAGTTCTTC
NA	TRBJ2-7	few	TRBV20-1	CSARDASGGSYEQYF	TGCAGTGCTAGAGATGCGTCAGGGGGGTCCTACGAGCAGTACTTC
NA	TRBJ2-3	few	TRBV4-2	CASSQDGQGSGDTQYF	TGTGCCAGCAGCCAAGATGGGCAGGGGAGTGGAGATACGCAGTATTTT
NA	TRBJ2-7	few	TRBV3-1	CASSRDTSYYEQYF	TGTGCCAGCAGCCGAGATACTAGTTACTACGAGCAGTACTTC
NA	TRBJ1-5	NA	TRBV12-3/TRBV12-4	CASSPAGGNQPQHF	TGTGCCAGCAGCCCGGCCGGGGGCAATCAGCCCCAGCATTTT
TRBD2	TRBJ2-5	few	TRBV5-1	CASSLTNIAGDKYF	TGCGCCAGCAGCCTAACAAACATAGCGGGGGATAAATACTTC
TRBD1	TRBJ2-3	many	TRBV30	CAGKTGSSTDTQYF	TGTGCCGGGAAGACAGGGTCTAGCACAGATACGCAGTATTTT
TRBD2	TRBJ2-5	NA	TRBV20-1	CSASAGGETQYF	TGCAGTGCTAGTGCGGGGGGGGAGACCCAGTACTTC
NA	TRBJ2-7	few	TRBV4-3	CASSQAGSAYEQYF	TGCGCCAGCAGCCAAGCAGGGTCGGCCTACGAGCAGTACTTC
TRBD1	TRBJ2-1	many	TRBV4-3	CASSQTGDEQFF	TGCGCCAGCAGCCAAACAGGGGATGAGCAGTTCTTC
NA	TRBJ1-1	few	TRBV2	CASRGVGGSTEAFF	TGTGCCAGCAGAGGGGTGGGGGGCAGCACTGAAGCTTTCTTT
NA	TRBJ1-2	few	TRBV20-1	CSASQGPTSPNYGYTF	TGCAGTGCTAGTCAGGGACCCACATCCCCTAACTATGGCTACACCTTC
TRBD1	TRBJ2-5	few	TRBV6-4	CASSPKAKTGGPILWYQETQYF	TGTGCCAGCAGTCCAAAGGCAAAAACAGGGGGCCCAATACTATGGTACCAAGAGACCCAGTACTTC
TRBD2	TRBJ2-7	few	TRBV10-3	CAISDGVAGSYEQYF	TGTGCCATCAGTGATGGGGTAGCGGGCTCCTACGAGCAGTACTTC
TRBD2	TRBJ2-5	NA	TRBV29-1	CSVAYSGSETQYF	TGCAGCGTCGCCTACAGCGGGAGTGAGACCCAGTACTTC
NA	TRBJ2-5	NA	TRBV7-2	CASSLVQSETQYF	TGTGCCAGCAGCTTAGTTCAGTCGGAGACCCAGTACTTC
NA	TRBJ2-5	many	TRBV6-1	CATRTIRATGTQYF	TGTGCCACCAGGACGATACGTGCCACGGGTACCCAGTACTTC
TRBD2	TRBJ2-5	many	TRBV24-1	CATSDFGLADQETQYF	TGTGCCACCAGTGATTTCGGGCTAGCGGACCAAGAGACCCAGTACTTC
NA	TRBJ1-3	many	TRBV5-1	CASSLDRNSGNTIYF	TGCGCCAGCAGCTTGGACCGCAACTCTGGAAACACCATATATTTT
NA	TRBJ2-5	many	TRBV12-3/TRBV12-4	CASSLDADFQETQYF	TGTGCCAGCAGTTTAGACGCGGACTTTCAAGAGACCCAGTACTTC
TRBD1	TRBJ2-2	NA	TRBV20-1	CSASPRDRGRAGELFF	TGCAGTGCTAGTCCCCGTGACAGGGGGCGGGCCGGGGAGCTGTTTTTT
TRBD2	TRBJ2-1	NA	TRBV7-9	CASSLRSGGSSYNEQFF	TGTGCCAGCAGCTTACGTTCCGGCGGGAGCTCCTACAATGAGCAGTTCTTC
NA	TRBJ2-1	NA	TRBV24-1	CATSEALEQFF	TGTGCCACCAGTGAAGCACTGGAGCAGTTCTTC
TRBD2	TRBJ2-7	few	TRBV20-1	CSASHPLAGPPYEQYF	TGCAGTGCTTCCCACCCTCTAGCGGGACCTCCCTACGAGCAGTACTTC